This T cell receptor beta chain was captured in a study of cytomegalovirus exposure and HLA in healthy donors. Study-wide results and limits: Only CMV serostatus was available as immune exposure information. TCR sequences were mostly rare, though some public TCRs occurred in many donors. Certain sequence variants were highly shared and formed a cluster, and this cluster was likely a sequencing artifact.

Primers included in the PCR were 60 Vbeta and 13 Jbeta primers. TCRdb's table, derived via immunoSEQ multiplex PCR, lists solely in-frame clones and lacks some. Of approximately 130,000 clones listed, around four fifths were seen once; the top ten hold about 2.5%. This CDR3 is 17 amino acids long. CDR1 is GTSNPN and CDR2 is SVGIG in the germline V gene (reference sequence). V was pared by 3 bases and J by 4 bases, with 22 bases between. As for this clone: Its specificity is not known.

The J gene is TRBJ2-1, the V gene TRBV30, with D perhaps TRBD2 (6 bases). The sequence was collected from a boy aged 2-9 years in good health and CMV-seronegative. What was sequenced was PBMCs. CDR3 region: CAWRVPYGSGVYNEQFF. CDR3 in DNA: TGTGCCTGGAGAGTACCTTACGGGAGTGGAGTGTACAATGAGCAGTTCTTC.